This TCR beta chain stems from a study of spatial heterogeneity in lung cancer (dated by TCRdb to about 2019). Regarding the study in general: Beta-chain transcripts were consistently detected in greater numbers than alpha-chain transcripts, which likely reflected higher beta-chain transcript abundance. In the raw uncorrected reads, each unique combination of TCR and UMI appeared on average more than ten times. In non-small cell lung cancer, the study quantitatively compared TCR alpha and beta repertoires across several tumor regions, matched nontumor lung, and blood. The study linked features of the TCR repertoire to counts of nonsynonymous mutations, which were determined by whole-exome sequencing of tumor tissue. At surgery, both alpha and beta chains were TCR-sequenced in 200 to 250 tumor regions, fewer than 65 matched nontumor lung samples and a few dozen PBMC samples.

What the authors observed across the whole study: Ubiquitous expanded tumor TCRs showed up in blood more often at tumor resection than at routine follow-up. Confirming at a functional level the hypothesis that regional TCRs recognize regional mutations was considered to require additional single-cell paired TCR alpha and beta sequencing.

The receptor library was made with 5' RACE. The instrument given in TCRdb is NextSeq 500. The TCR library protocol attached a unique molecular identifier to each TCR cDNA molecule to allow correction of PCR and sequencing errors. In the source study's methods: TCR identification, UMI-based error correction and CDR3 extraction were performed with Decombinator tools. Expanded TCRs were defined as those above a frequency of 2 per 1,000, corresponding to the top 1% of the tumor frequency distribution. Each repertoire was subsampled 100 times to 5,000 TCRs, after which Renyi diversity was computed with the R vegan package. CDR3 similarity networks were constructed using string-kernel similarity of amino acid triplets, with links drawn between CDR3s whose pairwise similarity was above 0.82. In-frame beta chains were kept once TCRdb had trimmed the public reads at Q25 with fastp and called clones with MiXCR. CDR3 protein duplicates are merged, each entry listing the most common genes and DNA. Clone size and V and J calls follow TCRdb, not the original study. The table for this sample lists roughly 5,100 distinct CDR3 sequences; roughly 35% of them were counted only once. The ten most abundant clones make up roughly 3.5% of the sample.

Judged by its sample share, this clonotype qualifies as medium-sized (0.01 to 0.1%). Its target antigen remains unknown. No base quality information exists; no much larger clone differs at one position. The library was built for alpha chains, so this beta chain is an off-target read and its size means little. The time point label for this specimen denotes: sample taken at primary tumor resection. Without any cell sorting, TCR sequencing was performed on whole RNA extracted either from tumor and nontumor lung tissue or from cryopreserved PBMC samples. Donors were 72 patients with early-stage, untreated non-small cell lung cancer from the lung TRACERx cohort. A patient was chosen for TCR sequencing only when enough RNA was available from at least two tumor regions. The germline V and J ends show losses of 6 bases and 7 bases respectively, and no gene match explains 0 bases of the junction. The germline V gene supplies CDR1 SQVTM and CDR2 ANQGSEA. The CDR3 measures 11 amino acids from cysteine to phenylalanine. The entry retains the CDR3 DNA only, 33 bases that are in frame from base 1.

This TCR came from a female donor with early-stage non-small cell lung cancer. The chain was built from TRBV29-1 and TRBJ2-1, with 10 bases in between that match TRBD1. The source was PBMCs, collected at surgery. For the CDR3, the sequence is CSVDRGNEQFF. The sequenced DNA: TGCAGCGTGGACAGGGGGAATGAGCAGTTCTTC.